This T cell receptor (beta chain) was documented in a study of shared clonotypes between healthy human individuals. The CDR3 extends over 11 amino acids. From germline, CDR1 is DFQATT and CDR2 SNEGSKA (reference sequence). A note on this clone: A read error likely explains this, since a far larger clone differs by one base. Other DNA sequences from this sample encode an identical CDR3 as well.

The assay was immunoSEQ multiplex PCR, and TCRdb's table has in-frame clones only and misses some. The table has about 980,000 clones, over 60% seen once; the top ten hold approximately 1.5%. This chain links TRBV20-1 with TRBJ1-2; D not certain. This clonotype originated in a man aged 18 to 30 in good health. Source material: memory CD4+ T cells sorted from blood. Subset of the sample: CD45RA-negative fraction. The CDR3 protein is CSASDFYGYTF. The CDR3 DNA follows: TGTAGTGCTTCCGATTTCTATGGCTACACCTTC.